This TCR beta chain was profiled in a study of T cell changes during pregnancy in multiple sclerosis. This clone was recorded once. Using immunoSEQ multiplex PCR, the repertoire was profiled, and TCRdb retains in-frame clones only, with some absent. The sample holds approximately 46,000 clones, around 90% seen once. The input for sequencing was peripheral blood, taken after pregnancy. This sequence was found in a female donor in good health, enrolled as a control in a pregnancy study.

The CDR3 nucleotides are TGTGCCAGCAGAAACGGACAGGGTTCTCACAATGAGCAGTTCTTC. Its protein is CASRNGQGSHNEQFF. The gene calls are TRBV7-9 and TRBJ2-1; 8 bases are shared with TRBD1. The CDR3 is 15 amino acids. V shed 6 bases, J shed 5 bases, and the junction held 9 bases outside the gene matches. Germline V gene lookup returns CDR1 SEHNR and CDR2 FQNEAQ (reference sequence).